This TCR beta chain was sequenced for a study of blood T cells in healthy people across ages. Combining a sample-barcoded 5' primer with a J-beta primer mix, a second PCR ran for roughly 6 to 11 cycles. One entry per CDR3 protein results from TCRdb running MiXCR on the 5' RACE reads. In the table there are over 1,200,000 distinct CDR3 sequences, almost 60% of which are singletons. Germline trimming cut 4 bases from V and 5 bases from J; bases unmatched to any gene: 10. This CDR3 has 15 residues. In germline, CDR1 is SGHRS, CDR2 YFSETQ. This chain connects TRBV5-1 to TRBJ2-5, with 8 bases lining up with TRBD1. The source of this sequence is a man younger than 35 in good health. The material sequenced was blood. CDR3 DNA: TGCGCCAGCAGCATATCCGGGACAGGCACGGAGACCCAGTACTTC. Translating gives CASSISGTGTETQYF.